This is a list of T cell receptor beta chains from one sample in a study of beta chain features in type 1 diabetes. The method was immunoSEQ multiplex PCR; TCRdb's version includes in-frame clones alone and lacks a portion of them. The repertoire holds a few hundred thousand clones, with roughly 16% as singletons. The specimen was naive CD4+ T cells from blood. These TCRs come from a woman between 18 and 30 years old in good health. CDR3s include the opening cysteine and the closing phenylalanine or tryptophan. D genes are given only for firm matches. The size field is filled for only some rows; it gives once, few, many or a size class.

TGTGCCAGCAGTCCCGTCGGGGGGTATGGCACTGAAGCTTTCTTT	CASSPVGGYGTEAFF	TRBV28	TRBJ1-1	NA	NA
TGTGCTAGTGGTTTGACCCCCGGGACAGGGGCCCAAGAGACCCAGTACTTC	CASGLTPGTGAQETQYF	TRBV12-5	TRBJ2-5	TRBD1	few
TGTGCCAGCAGGTCGGCGGTGGGAGCCCGGAACATTCAGTACTTC	CASRSAVGARNIQYF	TRBV11-2	TRBJ2-4	NA	few
TGCAGCGTTAAGCGGACTGTTGGTGAGCAGTTCTTC	CSVKRTVGEQFF	TRBV29-1	TRBJ2-1	NA	NA
TGCGCCAGCAGCTGGACCGGGACATCCAAATCCTATGGCTACACCTTC	CASSWTGTSKSYGYTF	TRBV5-1	TRBJ1-2	NA	NA
TGTGCCAGCAGCGTAGCTGCGGGAAGGTCCTACAATGAGCAGTTCTTC	CASSVAAGRSYNEQFF	TRBV9	TRBJ2-1	NA	NA
TGCGCCAGCAGCCAAGGTCTAGCGGGAGTGCAGACCCAGTACTTC	CASSQGLAGVQTQYF	TRBV4-3	TRBJ2-5	TRBD2	NA
TGTGCCAGCAGTGACCCGGGACAGGGTGTAATCGGGGAGCTGTTTTTT	CASSDPGQGVIGELFF	TRBV25-1	TRBJ2-2	TRBD1	few
TGTGCCAGCAGTGAATATTTCGTGAGCTCCTACAATGAGCAGTTCTTC	CASSEYFVSSYNEQFF	TRBV25-1	TRBJ2-1	NA	few
TGTGCCAGCAGTGAAGCAGGGGGCTTTTACAATGAGCAGTTCTTC	CASSEAGGFYNEQFF	TRBV25-1	TRBJ2-1	TRBD1	NA
TGTGCCATCAGGGGGACCGGGAGTGGGGAGACCCAGTACTTC	CAIRGTGSGETQYF	TRBV10-3	TRBJ2-5	NA	NA
TGTGCCAGCAGCCGAGGACTAGCGGGAGTTTACGAGCAGTACTTC	CASSRGLAGVYEQYF	TRBV14	TRBJ2-7	TRBD2	few
TGTGCCTGGAGTGTAGCCGGGACTTTGAGCTCTGGAAACACCATATATTTT	CAWSVAGTLSSGNTIYF	TRBV30	TRBJ1-3	NA	few
TGCAGCGCACTAATGACAGGGAACACTGAAGCTTTCTTT	CSALMTGNTEAFF	TRBV29-1	TRBJ1-1	NA	few
TGTGCCACCAGCCGCGAGGGAAGGGCCTCCGAAGCTTTCTTT	CATSREGRASEAFF	TRBV15	TRBJ1-1	NA	few
TGTGCCTGGAGTGTATCGGCAGGCTATGGCTACACCTTC	CAWSVSAGYGYTF	TRBV30	TRBJ1-2	NA	NA
TGTGCCAGCAGCCCCCAGACAGGGGCCGACGAGCAGTACTTC	CASSPQTGADEQYF	TRBV13	TRBJ2-7	TRBD1	NA
TGTGCCAGCAACTACAGGTGGATCCAAGAGACCCAGTACTTC	CASNYRWIQETQYF	TRBV28	TRBJ2-5	NA	few
TGTGCCAGCAGAAACACCGGGGGAGGCGTATACGAGCAGTACTTC	CASRNTGGGVYEQYF	TRBV6-6	TRBJ2-7	NA	NA
TGCGCCAGCATGAGGGGACAGGGGGATGAGCAGTTCTTC	CASMRGQGDEQFF	TRBV10-2	TRBJ2-1	TRBD1	few
TGCGCCAGCAGCGAGAGTACAGGGGCGGGTCAGCCCCAGCATTTT	CASSESTGAGQPQHF	TRBV5-1	TRBJ1-5	TRBD1	NA
TGTGCCAGCAGTGAATCTCCCTACAATGAGCAGTTCTTC	CASSESPYNEQFF	TRBV25-1	TRBJ2-1	NA	NA
TGTGCCAGCAGCCCTCATTGGAGGACAGGGCCCAATGAGCAGTTCTTC	CASSPHWRTGPNEQFF	TRBV7-9	TRBJ2-1	TRBD1	NA
TGTGCCAGCAGCTTTTTAGCGGGAGCCAATTACAATGAGCAGTTCTTC	CASSFLAGANYNEQFF	TRBV5-4	TRBJ2-1	TRBD2	few
TGTGCCAGCAGCCGGGAGGGCCTAGGGTACAATGAGCAGTTCTTC	CASSREGLGYNEQFF	TRBV5-6	TRBJ2-1	TRBD2	NA
TGCGCCAGCAGCTTGTCATCAGGAGCTTTCTTT	CASSLSSGAFF	TRBV5-1	TRBJ1-1	NA	NA
TGTGCCAGCAGCACGCTACTTGGGACTAGCGGCACCGGGGAGCTGTTTTTT	CASSTLLGTSGTGELFF	TRBV28	TRBJ2-2	TRBD2	NA
TGTGCCTGGAGTGTTCGGAGTTGGTACCAAGAGACCCAGTACTTC	CAWSVRSWYQETQYF	TRBV30	TRBJ2-5	NA	few
TGTGCCAGCAGCCATTCTAGCGGGAACACAGATACGCAGTATTTT	CASSHSSGNTDTQYF	TRBV4-2	TRBJ2-3	TRBD2	NA
TGTGCCAGCTCACCTTCCCCAGACAGGGCGGAGACCCAGTACTTC	CASSPSPDRAETQYF	TRBV18	TRBJ2-5	TRBD1	NA
TGCGCCAGCAGCAAAGCGTCGACAGGGGGACAAGAGACCCAGTACTTC	CASSKASTGGQETQYF	TRBV4-1	TRBJ2-5	TRBD1	few
TGTGCCAGTAGTATAGGCAGGGGGCGCGACACTGAAGCTTTCTTT	CASSIGRGRDTEAFF	TRBV19	TRBJ1-1	TRBD1	few
TGTGCCAGCGGGGCCGAAGAGACCCAGTACTTC	CASGAEETQYF	TRBV6-1	TRBJ2-5	NA	few
TGTGCCAGCAGTTTAGCGGGAGGAACCAAAAACATTCAGTACTTC	CASSLAGGTKNIQYF	TRBV28	TRBJ2-4	TRBD2	NA
TGTGCCATCACCCCGGGACAGGGCGACTACGAGCAGTACTTC	CAITPGQGDYEQYF	TRBV10-3	TRBJ2-7	TRBD1	few
TGTGCCATCAGTGTTGGTAGTCGCTCAGATACGCAGTATTTT	CAISVGSRSDTQYF	TRBV10-3	TRBJ2-3	NA	NA
TGTGCCAGCAGCCTAGGAAGTAAACAGACCTGGTACCAAGAGACCCAGTACTTC	CASSLGSKQTWYQETQYF	TRBV11-3	TRBJ2-5	NA	few
TGTGCCAGCAGCTTATGGACAGGGGGCCAAGAGACCCAGTACTTC	CASSLWTGGQETQYF	TRBV11-2	TRBJ2-5	TRBD1	NA
TGTGCCAGCAGCTCGGGACTAGCGGGAGTGAACGAGCAGTACTTC	CASSSGLAGVNEQYF	TRBV28	TRBJ2-7	TRBD2	few
TGCAGCGTTGGCTCGAGCTCCTACGAGCAGTACTTC	CSVGSSSYEQYF	TRBV29-1	TRBJ2-7	NA	NA
TGTGCCAGCAGCTTAAGCCGGGACAACGAGCAGTTCTTC	CASSLSRDNEQFF	TRBV7-9	TRBJ2-1	NA	few
TGTGCGACCACAGGGGACTCTAACTATGGCTACACCTTC	CATTGDSNYGYTF	TRBV2	TRBJ1-2	TRBD1	NA
TGTGCCAGCGGGGCCAAGAGCTCCTACAATGAGCAGTTCTTC	CASGAKSSYNEQFF	TRBV6-5	TRBJ2-1	NA	once
TGTGCCAGCAGCGGTACAGGGACCCAAGAGACCCAGTACTTC	CASSGTGTQETQYF	TRBV5-6	TRBJ2-5	NA	NA
TGTGCCAGCAGGGATGGACTAGCGGTATCTTCAAGCTACAATGAGCAGTTCTTC	CASRDGLAVSSSYNEQFF	TRBV25-1	TRBJ2-1	TRBD2	few
TGTGCCAGCAGCCTCCAACTCGACAATGAGCAGTTCTTC	CASSLQLDNEQFF	TRBV6-4	TRBJ2-1	NA	few
TGTGCCAGTAGTATGTCCGGGACTAGCGGGAGCAATGAGCAGTTCTTC	CASSMSGTSGSNEQFF	TRBV19	TRBJ2-1	TRBD2	NA
TGTGCCAGCTCACAACAGGGTTTGGGCACTGAAGCTTTCTTT	CASSQQGLGTEAFF	TRBV18	TRBJ1-1	NA	NA
TGTGCCTGGAGTCGCGGTAGCGGCACAGATACGCAGTATTTT	CAWSRGSGTDTQYF	TRBV30	TRBJ2-3	NA	NA
TGTGCCAGCAGTGAAATTGGGCAACGGGGGGATCAGTACTTC	CASSEIGQRGDQYF	TRBV6-1	TRBJ2-4	TRBD2	NA
TGTGCCAGCAGTGACGCACAGGGGATTCAAGAGACCCAGTACTTC	CASSDAQGIQETQYF	TRBV2	TRBJ2-5	TRBD1	NA
TGCGCCAGCAGCTTGGGAGACAGGGGCACTGAAGCTTTCTTT	CASSLGDRGTEAFF	TRBV5-1	TRBJ1-1	TRBD1	NA
TGCGCCAGCAGCCATCTGAGAACTAGCGGGTATCTGCATGAGCAGTTCTTC	CASSHLRTSGYLHEQFF	TRBV4-3	TRBJ2-1	TRBD2	NA
TGTGCCAGCAGTTACTGGGCAGCCAACTATGGCTACACCTTC	CASSYWAANYGYTF	TRBV6-5	TRBJ1-2	NA	NA
TGTGCCAGCAGCTTATTATGGCAGGGGTCTTTCACAGATACGCAGTATTTT	CASSLLWQGSFTDTQYF	TRBV11-2	TRBJ2-3	NA	few
TGTGCCAGTAGTATTACCCCTCGAGTCTATGAGCAGTTCTTC	CASSITPRVYEQFF	TRBV19	TRBJ2-1	NA	few
TGTGCCAGCAGCCGTGGGGACAGGGTAACCAAAAACATTCAGTACTTC	CASSRGDRVTKNIQYF	TRBV28	TRBJ2-4	TRBD1	NA
TGTGCCAGCAGATGGTCTGGGGGGAATGAGCAGTTCTTC	CASRWSGGNEQFF	TRBV28	TRBJ2-1	NA	few